Here is one T cell receptor (beta chain) with its context. Its antigen is still unknown. Each CDR3 protein gets one entry after TCRdb re-called the RT-PCR reads with MiXCR. The sample records about 800,000 distinct CDR3 sequences, roughly 20% being singletons. This entry comes from a study of response to subunit inactivated influenza vaccine. Study findings and constraints: Few new T cells, the authors suggested, are recruited by each seasonal influenza vaccination.

Per germline, CDR1 GTSNPN and CDR2 SVGIG (reference sequence). The V and J ends lost 4 bases and 6 bases respectively, with 27 bases between them. The CDR3 has 17 residues. The chain uses TRBV30 and TRBJ1-1, with a weak D call TRBD1 (5 bases). The sequences come from PBMCs from blood, collected 4 to 6 days after vaccination. This TCR derives from a man between 50 and 59 years old who received an inactivated influenza vaccine. The CDR3 DNA reads as TGTGCCTGGATCCCACAGGCCACACCTCGGAGGTGGGCTGAAGCTTTCTTT. This translates into CAWIPQATPRRWAEAFF.